This T cell receptor (beta chain) comes out of a study of blood T cell repertoires in COVID-19. Trimming removed 0 bases from V and 4 bases from J; junction bases left unmatched: 6. There are 17 residues in the CDR3. CDR1 is SGHDT, CDR2 YYEEEE, per germline. TCRdb's table, derived via immunoSEQ multiplex PCR, lists solely in-frame clones and lacks some. The data contain roughly 340,000 clones, 89% of them seen just once; the ten biggest clones take up about 3%. The sequenced sample consisted of peripheral blood. The TCR comes from a woman between 25 and 40 years old with COVID-19, enrolled during active disease. The V call is TRBV5-6, the J call TRBJ1-6, with 8 bases matching TRBD1. The CDR3: CASSLGTGGAYNSPLHF. The CDR3 coding sequence is TGTGCCAGCAGCTTGGGTACAGGGGGGGCTTATAATTCACCCCTCCACTTT.